Shown below are 12 T cell receptor beta chains from a single sample sequenced in a study of cytotoxic CD8 clonotypes in ibrutinib-treated CLL. Libraries were prepared by immunoSEQ multiplex PCR; TCRdb keeps only in-frame clonotypes and omits some of them. The sample lists 150,000 or so clones, 88% occurring once. This specimen was PBMCs, taken at disease progression, from a patient treated with ibrutinib. Receptors were obtained from a human donor with chronic lymphocytic leukemia.

The chain carries TRBV9 and TRBJ2-7, with D perhaps TRBD1 (5 bases). Per the germline V gene, CDR1 is SGDLS and CDR2 is YYNGEE. V lost 5 bases and J lost 2, with 11 bases in between. The CDR3 length is 13 residues. This CDR3 reads CASRRQIPYEQYF. The CDR3 region has the DNA TGTGCCAGCAGAAGACAGATACCCTACGAGCAGTACTTC. The whole variable domain, filled in from reference TRBV9 and TRBJ2-7, reads DSGVTQTPKHLITATGQRVTLRCSPRSGDLSVYWYQQSLDQGLQFLIQYYNGEERAKGNILERFSAQQFPDLHSELNLSSLELGDSALYFCASRRQIPYEQYFGPGTRLTVT.

This chain uses TRBV11-3 with TRBJ1-1; tentative D call: TRBD1 (5 bases). The CDR3 loop spans 11 amino acids. V was pared by 8 bases and J by 4 bases, with 8 bases between. Germline loops: CDR1 SGHNT, CDR2 YENEEA. In nucleotides, the CDR3 is TGTGCCAGCGGGGGGGGCACTGAAGCTTTCTTT. Translation gives CASGGGTEAFF.

Only one count was recorded for this clone. The gene calls are TRBV5-4 and TRBJ2-2, with TRBD2 matching over 9 bases. V was clipped by 4 bases and J by 4 bases; unmatched bases: 11. Germline CDR1 and CDR2: SGHNT and YYREEE (reference sequence). The CDR3 has 17 residues. CDR3 in amino acids: CASSPGLREGATGELFF. The CDR3, as DNA: TGTGCCAGCAGCCCTGGCCTGCGGGAGGGGGCCACCGGGGAGCTGTTTTTT.

The chain carries TRBV29-1 and TRBJ2-2, with D possibly TRBD1 on 6 matching bases. The CDR3 totals 16 residues. Germline V gene lookup returns CDR1 SQVTM and CDR2 ANQGSEA. The ends were cut back, 4 bases at V and 2 bases at J, with 17 bases in the middle. DNA of the CDR3: TGCAGCGTTGCGGTGGGAAGACAGGTTAACACCGGGGAGCTGTTTTTT. Its translation: CSVAVGRQVNTGELFF.

The V call is TRBV7-3, the J call TRBJ2-7; TRBD1 is a possible D gene (5 bases). Germline CDR1 SGHTA, CDR2 FQGTGA. This CDR3 is built from 16 residues. Deletions cut 1 base from V and 3 bases from J, with 16 bases between. The CDR3 nucleotides are TGTGCCAGCAGCTTAAGTGGCGTGGACGGACACTACGAGCAGTACTTC. Residues: CASSLSGVDGHYEQYF.

The chain uses TRBV7-9 and TRBJ2-2, with 7 nucleotides matching TRBD1. Trimming cost V 4 bases and J 7 bases; bases outside gene matches: 9. The CDR3 spans 15 residues. CDR1 and CDR2 (germline): SEHNR, FQNEAQ (reference sequence). The CDR3 sequence is CASSSKTGWDGELFF. DNA of the CDR3: TGTGCCAGCAGCTCTAAGACAGGGTGGGACGGGGAGCTGTTTTTT.

The V call is TRBV5-6, the J call TRBJ1-5; TRBD1 matches 8 bases. V dropped 3 bases and J dropped 0; count of bases not matched to a gene: 5. This CDR3 comprises 16 residues. The germline gives CDR1 SGHDT, CDR2 YYEEEE. CDR3 bases: TGTGCCAGCAGCTACTACAGGGGGGATAGCAATCAGCCCCAGCATTTT. Encoded protein: CASSYYRGDSNQPQHF.

The chain employs TRBV5-1 and TRBJ2-3; 10 nucleotides agree with TRBD2. The germline CDR1 and CDR2 sequences are SGHRS and YFSETQ. V shed 4 bases and J 0 bases; nucleotides not matched to a gene: 11. The CDR3 has 18 residues. The CDR3 nucleotides are TGCGCCAGCAGCCCGGCGGCACTAGCGGGGATTAGCACAGATACGCAGTATTTT. Translation gives CASSPAALAGISTDTQYF.

The chain combines TRBV7-9 with TRBJ2-1; 7 bases are shared with TRBD2. The J segment lost 7 bases and the V segment lost 3 bases, leaving 18 bases of the junction unmatched. Germline V gene lookup returns CDR1 SEHNR and CDR2 FQNEAQ (reference sequence). The CDR3 extends over 18 amino acids. CDR3 nucleotides: TGTGCCAGCAGCTTGGGGGTGGTGGGAGGGCCGTTTGGGAATGAGCAGTTCTTC. Translation gives CASSLGVVGGPFGNEQFF.

The V gene is TRBV6-5, the J gene TRBJ1-4; D perhaps matches TRBD1 (6 bases). CDR1 is MNHEY, CDR2 SVGAGI, per germline. V lost 5 bases, J lost 11 bases, and 15 bases lay in between. The CDR3 spans 13 residues. CDR3 protein: CASSLDRTQKLFF. CDR3 sequence (DNA): TGTGCCAGCAGTCTCGACAGGACCCAGAAACTGTTTTTT.

J is TRBJ2-7 and V is TRBV4-2; 7 bases align to TRBD1. Trimming at V came to 2 bases and at J to 2 bases, leaving 6 bases not matched to a gene. In germline, CDR1 is LGHNA, CDR2 YNFKEQ. CDR3 length: 15 amino acids. The CDR3 loop reads CASSQSGTATYEQYF. In DNA, the CDR3 is TGTGCCAGCAGCCAATCCGGGACAGCAACCTACGAGCAGTACTTC.

This rearrangement joins TRBV19 to TRBJ1-1, with D perhaps TRBD1 (5 bases). The CDR3 runs 11 residues. V lost 5 bases to trimming and J lost 10 bases, with 11 bases between them. Germline CDR1 LNHDA, CDR2 SQIVND (reference sequence). The DNA of the CDR3 is TGTGCCAGTAGTCCGGGGACGGTAGCTTTCTTT. Translation gives CASSPGTVAFF.